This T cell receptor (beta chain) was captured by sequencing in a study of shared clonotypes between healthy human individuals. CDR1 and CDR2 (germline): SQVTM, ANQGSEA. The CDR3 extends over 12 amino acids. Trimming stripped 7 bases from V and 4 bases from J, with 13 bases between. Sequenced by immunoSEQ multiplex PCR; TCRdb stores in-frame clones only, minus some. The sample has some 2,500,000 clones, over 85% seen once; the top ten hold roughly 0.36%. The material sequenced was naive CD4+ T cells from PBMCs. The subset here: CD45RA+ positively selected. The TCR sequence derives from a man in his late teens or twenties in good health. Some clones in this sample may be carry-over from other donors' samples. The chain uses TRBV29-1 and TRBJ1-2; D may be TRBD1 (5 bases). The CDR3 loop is CSADTTVYGYTF. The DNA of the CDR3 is TGCAGCGCCGACACGACAGTCTATGGCTACACCTTC. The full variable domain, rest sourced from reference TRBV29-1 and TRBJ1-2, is SAVISQKPSRDICQRGTSLTIQCQVDSQVTMMFWYRQQPGQSLTLIATANQGSEATYESGFVIDKFPISRPNLTFSTLTVSNMSPEDSSIYLCSADTTVYGYTFGSGTRLTVV.